The 13 T cell receptor beta chains below were found in one sample sequenced in a study of T cell responses to AZD1222 COVID-19 vaccine. The repertoire was sequenced with immunoSEQ multiplex PCR; TCRdb's copy has only in-frame clones and lacks some. Of 95,000 to 100,000 clones detected, 90% appear once; the ten largest clones hold 1.3%. This sample comprised peripheral blood, obtained on day 0 of AZD1222 vaccination. These receptors were taken from an adult in good health.

The chain uses TRBV7-9 and TRBJ2-7, with D possibly being TRBD1 (5 bases). V gave up 4 bases and J gave up 5 bases, with 15 bases separating them. CDR3 length: 14 amino acids. Germline V lookup: CDR1 SEHNR, CDR2 FQNEAQ (reference sequence). The CDR3 loop is CASSYGQEGDEQYF. CDR3 sequence (DNA): TGTGCCAGCAGCTATGGACAAGAAGGGGACGAGCAGTACTTC.

The chain uses TRBV28 and TRBJ1-4; 7 bases match TRBD1. This CDR3 has 12 residues. V lost 10 bases to trimming and J lost 8 bases; unmatched junction nucleotides: 7. Germline V gives CDR1 MDHEN, CDR2 SYDVKM. CDR3 nucleotide sequence: TGTGCCACACGACAGGGTGGGGAAAAACTGTTTTTT. This translates into CATRQGGEKLFF.

The genes are TRBV24-1 and TRBJ2-1, with 11 bases aligning to TRBD1. This CDR3 is built from 20 residues. V shed 1 base, J shed 6 bases, and the junction held 16 bases outside the gene matches. Germline V CDR1 and CDR2: KGHDR, SFDVKD. The CDR3 DNA is TGTGCCACCAGTGATTTTGCCTTCGCACTCGGGACAGGGGGGCCCAATGAGCAGTTCTTC. Amino acid sequence: CATSDFAFALGTGGPNEQFF.

This chain joins TRBV28 and TRBJ2-1; a weak D match, TRBD1 (6 bases). Germline V lookup: CDR1 MDHEN, CDR2 SYDVKM. V was trimmed by 3 bases and J by 8 bases, leaving 20 bases between them. The CDR3 is made up of 16 amino acids. DNA for the CDR3: TGTGCCAGCAGTTTGGGGGCCTGGGGGCCTTTTTATGAGCAGTTCTTC. This sequence encodes CASSLGAWGPFYEQFF. Complete variable domain (other parts from reference TRBV28 and TRBJ2-1): DVKVTQSSRYLVKRTGEKVFLECVQDMDHENMFWYRQDPGLGLRLIYFSYDVKMKEKGDIPEGYSVSREKKERFSLILESASTNQTSMYLCASSLGAWGPFYEQFFGPGTRLTVL.

The gene calls are TRBV6-1 and TRBJ1-5; D is undetermined. The germline V and J ends were trimmed by 0 bases and 0 bases, with 3 bases remaining between them. Germline V gene lookup returns CDR1 MNHNS and CDR2 SASEGT. CDR3 length: 14 amino acids. CDR3 nucleotide sequence: TGTGCCAGCAGTGAAGCAGCTAGCAATCAGCCCCAGCATTTT. This gives the protein CASSEAASNQPQHF.

This chain uses TRBV5-1 with TRBJ1-4; tentative D call: TRBD1 (6 bases). Trimming pared 9 bases from V and 2 bases from J, leaving 11 bases between. Germline V CDR1 and CDR2: SGHRS, YFSETQ. The CDR3 length is 13 residues. The CDR3 loop is CATWGGTNEKLFF. The CDR3 nucleotides are TGCGCCACATGGGGGGGCACTAATGAAAAACTGTTTTTT.

The chain couples TRBV7-9 to TRBJ1-1; D is uncertain. This CDR3 is built from 14 residues. Germline lookup yields CDR1 SEHNR and CDR2 FQNEAQ (reference sequence). Between the trimmed V and J ends, which lost 5 bases and 2 bases, there was a span of 12 bases. As DNA, the CDR3 is TGTGCCAGCAGCATAGAGGCGGGTAACACTGAAGCTTTCTTT. It translates to CASSIEAGNTEAFF.

This clone was seen once. The chain employs TRBV7-9 and TRBJ1-6, with 10 bases lining up with TRBD1. The CDR3 runs 16 residues. The V segment lost 3 bases and the J segment 7 bases; nucleotides outside the gene matches: 6. The germline CDR1 and CDR2 sequences are SEHNR and FQNEAQ (reference sequence). CDR3 protein: CASSFPPGQGNSPLHF. CDR3 DNA: TGTGCCAGCAGCTTTCCTCCGGGACAGGGGAATTCACCCCTCCACTTT.

In this sample, this clone is medium-sized. Other DNA sequences in this specimen translate into the identical CDR3. This chain links TRBV12-3 or TRBV12-4 with TRBJ2-1; D is uncertain. The CDR3 totals 12 residues. With 3 bases removed from V and 5 bases from J, the gap between germline ends came to 5 bases. As DNA, the CDR3 is TGTGCCAGCAGTTTTGGGAACAATGAGCAGTTCTTC. It is translated as CASSFGNNEQFF.

This chain joins TRBV27 and TRBJ2-2; D uncertain. Germline V gene data show CDR1 as MNHEY and CDR2 as SMNVEV (reference sequence). The V and J ends lost 4 bases and 6 bases respectively, with 6 bases between them. This CDR3 is built from 12 residues. The CDR3 region is CASSYFSGELFF. CDR3 in DNA: TGTGCCAGCAGTTACTTTTCCGGGGAGCTGTTTTTT.

The J gene is TRBJ1-5, the V gene TRBV27; D ambiguous. The CDR3 totals 14 residues. CDR1 is MNHEY, CDR2 SMNVEV, per germline (reference sequence). The V gene lost 8 bases and the J gene lost 6 bases, with 17 bases spanning the gap. The CDR3 loop reads CASYPRGSGQPQHF. In nucleotides, the CDR3 is TGTGCCAGCTATCCTAGAGGGTCAGGTCAGCCCCAGCATTTT.

This chain links TRBV6-5 with TRBJ1-5; TRBD1 aligns across 10 bases. This CDR3 is 15 amino acids long. Per germline, CDR1 MNHEY and CDR2 SVGAGI. V gave up 5 bases and J gave up 6 bases; unmatched junction bases: 7. The CDR3 DNA sequence: TGTGCCAGCAGTACCGGGACAGGGGAGGGTCAGCCCCAGCATTTT. Amino acid sequence: CASSTGTGEGQPQHF.

The rearrangement uses TRBV15 and TRBJ1-5; 7 bases map to TRBD1. Germline CDR1 LNHNV, CDR2 YYDKDF (reference sequence). CDR3 length: 16 residues. Trimming at V came to 9 bases and at J to 0 bases, leaving 11 bases not matched to a gene. CDR3 DNA: TGTGCCACTAGAACAGGGGCGGGATATAGCAATCAGCCCCAGCATTTT. Translated, it gives CATRTGAGYSNQPQHF.